This T cell receptor (beta chain) derives from a study of T cells in narcolepsy. This CDR3 has 15 residues. J was trimmed by 2 bases and V by 7 bases; bases with no gene match: 7. The germline V gene has CDR1 LNHDA and CDR2 SQIVND (reference sequence). Here immunoSEQ multiplex PCR was the method, and the copy in TCRdb shows in-frame clones only, minus some. In the table there are fewer than 35,000 clones, 80% to 85% of which are singletons. The chain is built from TRBV19 and TRBJ2-1, with 8 bases that match TRBD2. The clonotype originates from a human donor with narcolepsy. Sequenced input: CD45RA- memory CD4+ T cells from PBMCs. The CDR3 DNA reads as TGTGCCAGTACCCTCGAGCGGGGGCCCTACAATGAGCAGTTCTTC. Protein sequence: CASTLERGPYNEQFF. Based on the CDR3 plus reference TRBV19 and TRBJ2-1, the full variable domain is DGGITQSPKYLFRKEGQNVTLSCEQNLNHDAMYWYRQDPGQGLRLIYYSQIVNDFQKGDIAEGYSVSREKKESFPLTVTSAQKNPTAFYLCASTLERGPYNEQFFGPGTRLTVL.